This T cell receptor (beta chain) was retrieved from a study of blood T cell repertoires in COVID-19. The wider study: The study drew acute and convalescent COVID-19 samples from the United States, Italy and Spain. PBMCs, B-cell-depleted T cells, or T cells were the source of the cDNA or gDNA that made up the material.

In the original workflow: Estimation of nucleated cell counts relied on the amplification of reference gene primers. Repertoires were generated with immunoSEQ multiplex PCR, while TCRdb's copy carries only in-frame clones and drops some. V, J and clone size derive from that table, while D and trimming were established from the DNA sequence. The profile shows 90,000 to 150,000 clones, roughly nine tenths of them singletons. The CDR3 consists of 15 residues. Germline-derived CDR1 and CDR2 are MNHEY and SMNVEV (reference sequence). The V segment lost 5 bases and the J segment 4 bases; nucleotides outside the gene matches: 7.

What was sequenced was peripheral blood. This chain connects TRBV27 to TRBJ2-7; 11 bases line up with TRBD1. This receptor was identified in a man in his sixties or seventies who had recovered from COVID-19. CDR3 sequence reads: CASSRKGQGAYEQYF. The CDR3 bases are TGTGCCAGCAGTCGTAAAGGACAGGGGGCATACGAGCAGTACTTC.